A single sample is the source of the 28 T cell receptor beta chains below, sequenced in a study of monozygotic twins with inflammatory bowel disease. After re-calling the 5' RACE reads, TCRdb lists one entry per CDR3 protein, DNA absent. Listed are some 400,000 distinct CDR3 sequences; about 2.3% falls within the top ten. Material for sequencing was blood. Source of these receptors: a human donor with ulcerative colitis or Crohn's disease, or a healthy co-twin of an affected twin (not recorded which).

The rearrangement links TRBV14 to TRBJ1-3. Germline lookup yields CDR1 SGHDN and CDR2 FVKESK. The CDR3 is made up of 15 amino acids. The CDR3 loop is CASSYNLGSGNTIYF.

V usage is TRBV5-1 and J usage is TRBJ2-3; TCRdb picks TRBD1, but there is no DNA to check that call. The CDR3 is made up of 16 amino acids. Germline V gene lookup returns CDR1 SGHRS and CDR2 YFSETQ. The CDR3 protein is CASSLAGTGTTDTQYF.

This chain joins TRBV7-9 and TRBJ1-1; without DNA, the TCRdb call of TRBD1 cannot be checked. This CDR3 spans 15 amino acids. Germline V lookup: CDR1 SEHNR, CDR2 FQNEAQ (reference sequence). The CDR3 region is CASSPGTGMETEAFF.

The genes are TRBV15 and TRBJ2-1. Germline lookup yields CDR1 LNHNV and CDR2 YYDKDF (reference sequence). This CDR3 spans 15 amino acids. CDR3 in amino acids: CATSSGIVVDVEQFF.

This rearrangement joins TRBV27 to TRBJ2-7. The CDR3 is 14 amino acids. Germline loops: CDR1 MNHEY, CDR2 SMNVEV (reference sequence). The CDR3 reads CASSLKPITYEQYF.

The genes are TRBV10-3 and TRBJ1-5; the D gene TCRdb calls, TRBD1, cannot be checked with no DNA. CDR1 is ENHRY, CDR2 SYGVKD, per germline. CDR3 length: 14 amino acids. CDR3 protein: CAISESRGNQPQHF.

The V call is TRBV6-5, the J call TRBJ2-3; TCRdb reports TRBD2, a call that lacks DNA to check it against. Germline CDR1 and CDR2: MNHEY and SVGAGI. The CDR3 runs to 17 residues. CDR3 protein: CASSYGLAGRDTDTQYF.

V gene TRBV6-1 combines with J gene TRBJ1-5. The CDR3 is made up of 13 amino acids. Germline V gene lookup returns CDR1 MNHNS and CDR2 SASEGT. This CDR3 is CASSVLDGQPQHF.

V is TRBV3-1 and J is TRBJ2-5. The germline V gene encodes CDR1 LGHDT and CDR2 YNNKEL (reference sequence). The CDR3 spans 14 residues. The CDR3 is CASSQATIQETQYF.

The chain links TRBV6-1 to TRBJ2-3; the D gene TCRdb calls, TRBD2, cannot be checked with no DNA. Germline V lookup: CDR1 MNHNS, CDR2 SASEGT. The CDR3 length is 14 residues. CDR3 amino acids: CASREREGTDTQYF.

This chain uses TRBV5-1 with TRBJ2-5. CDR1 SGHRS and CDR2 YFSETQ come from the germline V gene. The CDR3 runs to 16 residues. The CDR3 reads CASSLALGLRRETQYF.

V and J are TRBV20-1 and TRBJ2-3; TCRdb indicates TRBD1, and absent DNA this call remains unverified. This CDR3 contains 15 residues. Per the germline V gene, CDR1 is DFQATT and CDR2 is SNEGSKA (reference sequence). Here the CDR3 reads CSASDAGRGTDTQYF.

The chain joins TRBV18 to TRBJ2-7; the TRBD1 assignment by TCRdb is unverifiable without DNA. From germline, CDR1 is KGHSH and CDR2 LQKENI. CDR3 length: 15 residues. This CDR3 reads CASSPSGQPNYEQYF.

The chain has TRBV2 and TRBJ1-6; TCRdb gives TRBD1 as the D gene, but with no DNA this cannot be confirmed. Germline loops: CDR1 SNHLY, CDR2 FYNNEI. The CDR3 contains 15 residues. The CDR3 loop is CASRPTGVANSPLHF.

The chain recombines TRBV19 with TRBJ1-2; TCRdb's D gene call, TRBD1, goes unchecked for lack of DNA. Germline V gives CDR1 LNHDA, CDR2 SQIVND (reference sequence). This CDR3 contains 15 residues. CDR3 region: CASSRPGQGNYGYTF.

CDR3 region: CASSPRQSYEQYF. The genes are TRBV27 and TRBJ2-7; checking the TCRdb D call of TRBD1 is not possible without DNA. Germline values: CDR1 MNHEY, CDR2 SMNVEV (reference sequence). CDR3 size: 13 residues.

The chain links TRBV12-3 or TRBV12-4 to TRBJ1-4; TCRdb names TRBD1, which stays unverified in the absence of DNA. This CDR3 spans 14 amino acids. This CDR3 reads CASSHWGENEKLFF.

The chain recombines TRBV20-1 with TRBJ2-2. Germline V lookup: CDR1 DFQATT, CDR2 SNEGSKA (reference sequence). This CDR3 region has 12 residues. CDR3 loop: CSARRVPGELFF.

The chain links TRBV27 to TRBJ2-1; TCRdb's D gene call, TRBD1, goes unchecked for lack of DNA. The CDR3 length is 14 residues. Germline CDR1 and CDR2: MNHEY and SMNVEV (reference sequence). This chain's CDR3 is CASSPGQNLNEQFF.

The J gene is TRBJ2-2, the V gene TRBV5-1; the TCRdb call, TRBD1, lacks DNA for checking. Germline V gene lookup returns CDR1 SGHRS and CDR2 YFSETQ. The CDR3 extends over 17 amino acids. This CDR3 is CASSLAGTGGVTGELFF.

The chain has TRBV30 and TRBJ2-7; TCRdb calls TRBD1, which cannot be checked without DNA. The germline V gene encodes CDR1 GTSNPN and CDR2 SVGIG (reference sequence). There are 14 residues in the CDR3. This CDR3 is CAWSGTGGFGEQYF.

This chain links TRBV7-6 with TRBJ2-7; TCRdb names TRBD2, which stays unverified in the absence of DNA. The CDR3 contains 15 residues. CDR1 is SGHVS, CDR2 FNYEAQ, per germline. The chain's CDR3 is CASSAVAGYTYEQYF.

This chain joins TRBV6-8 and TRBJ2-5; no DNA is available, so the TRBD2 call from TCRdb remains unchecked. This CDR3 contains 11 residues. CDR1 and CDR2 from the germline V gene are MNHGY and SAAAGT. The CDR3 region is CANGTSVRSPF.

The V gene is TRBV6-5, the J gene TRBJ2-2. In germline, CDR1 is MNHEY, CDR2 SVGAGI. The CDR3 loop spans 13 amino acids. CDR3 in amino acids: CASSYLWDGELFF.

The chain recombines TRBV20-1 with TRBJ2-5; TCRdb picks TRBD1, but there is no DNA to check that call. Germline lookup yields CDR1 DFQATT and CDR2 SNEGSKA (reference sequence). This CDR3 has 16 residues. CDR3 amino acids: CSARDYTPRGEETQYF.

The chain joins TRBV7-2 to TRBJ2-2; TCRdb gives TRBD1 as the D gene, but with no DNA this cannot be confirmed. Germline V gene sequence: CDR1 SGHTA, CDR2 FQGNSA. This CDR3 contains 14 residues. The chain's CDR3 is CASSWGVTTGELFF.

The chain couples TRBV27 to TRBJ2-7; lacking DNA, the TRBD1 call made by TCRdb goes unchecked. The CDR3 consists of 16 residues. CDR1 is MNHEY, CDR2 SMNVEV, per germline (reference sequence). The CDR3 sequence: CASSLWAGTGVGEQYF.

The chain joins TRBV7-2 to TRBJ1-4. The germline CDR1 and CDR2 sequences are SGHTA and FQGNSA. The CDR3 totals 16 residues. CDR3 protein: CASSLVPLSQDEKLFF.